This entry concerns a single T cell receptor (beta chain). There are 14 residues in the CDR3. The V end lost 0 bases, the J end lost 2 bases, and 9 bases lay between the germline ends. Germline V gene lookup returns CDR1 SGDLS and CDR2 YYNGEE. The sample comes from a study of blood T cell repertoires in COVID-19. As for the study in general: Italy, Spain and the United States were the sources of the convalescent and acute COVID-19 samples.

Participants spanned ages about 18 to 100 years and resided in 20 to 25 US areas. In assigning cohorts, the study relied on participant-reported clinical history. A case of COVID-19 had been met by exposed participants within 2 weeks before study entry. Assay used: immunoSEQ multiplex PCR; TCRdb lists only in-frame clones, some missing. Found here are about 190,000 clones, around 84% of them singletons; the top ten hold roughly 3.1%. The chain joins TRBV9 to TRBJ2-7; D may be TRBD1 (6 bases). The TCR was taken from a woman aged 25-40 years who had been exposed to COVID-19. Material for sequencing was PBMCs or T cells enriched from blood (not recorded which). CDR3 region: CASSVAQGTYEQYF. The DNA of the CDR3 is TGTGCCAGCAGCGTAGCACAGGGTACCTACGAGCAGTACTTC.